This TCR beta chain was observed in a study of post-analysis software for immune sequencing data. Germline lookup yields CDR1 ENHRY and CDR2 SYGVKD. The CDR3 totals 14 residues. V dropped 6 bases and J dropped 2; count of bases not matched to a gene: 3. This clonotype was seen only a few times. Antigen: not known. Incorporated into the TCR beta cDNA libraries were unique molecular identifiers, which served to reduce PCR and sequencing biases. The source material, about 0.95 to 10 million T cells, gave rise to roughly 0.5 million cDNA molecules. In TCRdb, the PCR reads were re-called with MiXCR into one record per CDR3 protein. Among some 450,000 distinct CDR3 sequences listed, roughly 45% were seen once. Study observations and caveats: By F measure, samples from a shared preparation batch strongly co-clustered. People with multiple sclerosis had a significantly lower normalized Chao1 diversity than controls did. Higher frequency in patients than in controls was seen for roughly five TRBV segments, with TRBV5-6, TRBV5-1 and TRBV20-1 among them.

Sequenced input: blood. This clonotype originated in a girl aged 10-17 years with multiple sclerosis. The chain uses TRBV10-3 and TRBJ1-2, with 10 bases matching TRBD1. The CDR3 sequence is CAIRGTGVNYGYTF. Here the CDR3 DNA reads TGTGCCATCAGAGGGACAGGGGTCAACTATGGCTACACCTTC.